The source of this TCR beta chain is a study of early stage breast cancer tumors. Assay: immunoSEQ multiplex PCR; the TCRdb copy retains only in-frame clones and omits some. The data show some 20,000 clones, with around 82% seen just once and over 1.5% held by the top ten. The V gene lost 5 bases and the J gene lost 2 bases, with 10 bases spanning the gap. The CDR3 contains 13 residues. CDR1 is MNHEY and CDR2 is SVGAGI in the germline V gene. The TCR originated in a person aged 70 to 85 with breast cancer. V and J are TRBV6-5 and TRBJ2-7; D is ambiguous. What was sequenced was blood. CDR3 in amino acids: CASSPTTPYEQYF. The DNA for the CDR3 is TGTGCCAGCAGTCCCACTACCCCCTACGAGCAGTACTTC.